These 23 T cell receptor beta chains came from one sample sequenced in a study of tumor-infiltrating lymphocytes in localized non-small cell lung cancer. The assay was immunoSEQ multiplex PCR, and TCRdb's table has in-frame clones only and misses some. Among fewer than 15,000 clones listed, over 80% were seen once. Material: uninvolved lung tissue not adjacent to the tumor. The receptors were sampled from a human donor with non-small cell lung cancer.

In this sample, this clone turned up a few times. The chain combines TRBV19 with TRBJ2-5; a possible D gene is TRBD2 (6 bases). From germline, CDR1 is LNHDA and CDR2 SQIVND (reference sequence). The V gene lost 6 bases and the J gene lost 6 bases, with 26 bases spanning the gap. The CDR3 contains 17 residues. The chain's CDR3 is CASSSNSAGSGWKTQYF. Here the CDR3 DNA reads TGTGCCAGTAGCTCCAACTCCGCGGGGTCCGGGTGGAAGACCCAGTACTTC.

The rearrangement uses TRBV11-3 and TRBJ2-1, with D perhaps matching TRBD1 (6 bases). V lost 5 bases to trimming and J lost 7 bases, with 21 bases between them. In germline, CDR1 is SGHNT, CDR2 YENEEA. The CDR3 runs to 16 residues. CDR3: CASSPSPGRGGNEQFF. CDR3 DNA sequence: TGTGCCAGCAGCCCATCCCCGGGGAGAGGGGGAAATGAGCAGTTCTTC.

V gene TRBV4-3 combines with J gene TRBJ2-3, with D perhaps matching TRBD1 or TRBD2 (6 bases each). Trimming took off 1 base at V and 4 bases at J, with 15 bases between the two ends. The germline V gene encodes CDR1 LGHNA and CDR2 YSLEER. The CDR3 is made up of 16 amino acids. CDR3 DNA: TGCGCCAGCAGCCAAGCACTGGGGGGCCGTCCAGATACGCAGTATTTT. Residues: CASSQALGGRPDTQYF.

A remark on this clone: The sample has other DNA sequences that encode this CDR3 too. CDR3 residues: CASSENAGELFF. CDR3 coding DNA: TGCGCCAGCAGTGAAAACGCCGGGGAGCTGTTTTTT. The chain employs TRBV10-2 and TRBJ2-2, with D hard to call. The CDR3 is 12 amino acids. Per germline, CDR1 WSHSY and CDR2 SAAADI. V was pared by 3 bases and J by 6 bases, with 5 bases between.

The rearrangement links TRBV6-1 to TRBJ2-7; TRBD1 aligns across 8 bases. The CDR3 sequence is 14 residues long. Germline V CDR1 and CDR2: MNHNS, SASEGT. V lost 6 bases and J lost 6; bases outside the gene matches: 10. The CDR3 region has the DNA TGTGCCAGCAGGAGGACAGGGAACAACCGCGAGCAGTACTTC. Translating gives CASRRTGNNREQYF.

V is TRBV19 and J is TRBJ2-3, with 8 bases identical to TRBD1. From germline, CDR1 is LNHDA and CDR2 SQIVND (reference sequence). Trimming cost V 3 bases and J 2 bases; bases outside gene matches: 10. The CDR3 is 17 residues long. The CDR3 nucleotides read TGTGCCAGTAGTATGGGTGGGTGGACAGGGATCACAGATACGCAGTATTTT. Residues: CASSMGGWTGITDTQYF.

J is TRBJ2-7 and V is TRBV7-8; the match to TRBD1 covers 9 bases. The CDR3 sequence is 14 residues long. Losses at the gene ends were 5 bases for V and 2 bases for J; bases not matched to a gene: 4. Germline values: CDR1 SGHVS, CDR2 FQNEAQ. CDR3 region: CASSTRTGAYEQYF. The CDR3, as DNA: TGTGCCAGCAGCACCCGGACAGGGGCCTACGAGCAGTACTTC.

V usage is TRBV27 and J usage is TRBJ1-1; no clear D. Germline V CDR1 and CDR2: MNHEY, SMNVEV (reference sequence). The CDR3 loop spans 16 amino acids. V lost 5 bases to trimming and J lost 3 bases, with 19 bases between them. CDR3 in amino acids: CASSRLDGRSDTEAFF. In DNA, the CDR3 is TGTGCCAGCAGTCGACTGGACGGACGGTCTGACACTGAAGCTTTCTTT.

The rearrangement links TRBV7-2 to TRBJ2-6; maybe TRBD2 (7 bases). Trimming took off 4 bases at V and 0 bases at J, with 16 bases between the two ends. The CDR3 totals 18 residues. CDR1 and CDR2 from the germline V gene are SGHTA and FQGNSA. The CDR3 is CASSSGGSVSSGANVLTF. CDR3 sequence (DNA): TGTGCCAGCAGCTCGGGGGGCAGTGTTAGCTCTGGGGCCAACGTCCTGACTTTC.

The CDR3: CASSPLGNTEAFF. The CDR3 DNA reads TGTGCCAGTAGTCCCCTAGGGAACACTGAAGCTTTCTTT. The chain carries TRBV19 and TRBJ1-1; D is unresolved. V lost 5 bases, J lost 1 base, and 8 bases lay in between. CDR3 length equals 13 residues. Germline loops: CDR1 LNHDA, CDR2 SQIVND (reference sequence).

V gene TRBV19 combines with J gene TRBJ2-1; possibly TRBD1 for D (5 bases). Germline values: CDR1 LNHDA, CDR2 SQIVND (reference sequence). V shed 6 bases and J shed 1 base, with 16 bases lying between them. The CDR3 has 16 amino acids. The CDR3 coding sequence is TGTGCCAGTAGGGGTCGGGCAGGGCATTCCTACAATGAGCAGTTCTTC. Its translation: CASRGRAGHSYNEQFF. Combining the CDR3 with reference TRBV19 and TRBJ2-1 gives the whole variable domain DGGITQSPKYLFRKEGQNVTLSCEQNLNHDAMYWYRQDPGQGLRLIYYSQIVNDFQKGDIAEGYSVSREKKESFPLTVTSAQKNPTAFYLCASRGRAGHSYNEQFFGPGTRLTVL.

The rearrangement joins TRBV7-9 to TRBJ2-7; D is ambiguous. The CDR3 loop spans 14 amino acids. Per the germline V gene, CDR1 is SEHNR and CDR2 is FQNEAQ (reference sequence). V lost 5 bases, J lost 3 bases, and 14 bases lay in between. CDR3 bases: TGTGCCAGCAGCGAGGACCCGAGGTTCTACGAGCAGTACTTC. This gives the protein CASSEDPRFYEQYF.

This clone appeared a single time. The chain combines TRBV6-6 with TRBJ1-1; a weak D match, TRBD1 (6 bases). CDR1 MNHNY and CDR2 SVGAGI come from the germline V gene (reference sequence). The CDR3 extends over 14 amino acids. Deletions cut 3 bases from V and 8 bases from J, with 16 bases between. CDR3 DNA: TGTGCCAGCAGTTATGGGGATAGACAGGAGGAAGCTTTCTTT. It encodes CASSYGDRQEEAFF.

The chain carries TRBV7-2 and TRBJ2-1; TRBD2 agrees at 7 bases. CDR3 size: 16 residues. Germline V CDR1 and CDR2: SGHTA, FQGNSA. J was trimmed by 6 bases and V by 5 bases; bases with no gene match: 13. The CDR3 DNA follows: TGTGCCAGCAGCCCAGCGGGGAGTTTTAACCCCAATGAGCAGTTCTTC. This translates into CASSPAGSFNPNEQFF.

A single count supports this clone. The chain joins TRBV9 to TRBJ2-7; possibly TRBD2 for D (5 bases). Trimming shortened V by 1 base and J by 0 bases, and 5 bases separated the two germline ends. The CDR3 is made up of 13 amino acids. The germline V gene has CDR1 SGDLS and CDR2 YYNGEE. The DNA of the CDR3 is TGTGCCAGCAGCGTAAGCGGCTCCTACGAGCAGTACTTC. Its translation is CASSVSGSYEQYF.

Only one count was recorded for this clone. The J gene is TRBJ2-3, the V gene TRBV2, with TRBD1 as a possible D gene (5 bases). The CDR3 runs 17 residues. The germline V gene has CDR1 SNHLY and CDR2 FYNNEI. V lost 2 bases, J lost 1 base, and 16 bases lay in between. CDR3 nucleotide sequence: TGTGCCAGCAGTGAATCGATTCAGGGTAAGGGCACAGATACGCAGTATTTT. As protein: CASSESIQGKGTDTQYF.

The V call is TRBV6-1, the J call TRBJ2-4; D perhaps matches TRBD2 (6 bases). With 7 bases removed from V and 6 bases from J, the gap between germline ends came to 19 bases. The CDR3 runs to 15 residues. The germline V gene encodes CDR1 MNHNS and CDR2 SASEGT. CDR3 coding DNA: TGTGCCAGCAACCAAGACGGGGGTTTCCGAAACATTCAGTACTTC. Protein: CASNQDGGFRNIQYF.

The CDR3 is CASSLRQGRIAFF. The CDR3 DNA follows: TGTGCCAGCAGCTTAAGGCAGGGCCGGATAGCTTTCTTT. This chain uses TRBV7-9 with TRBJ1-1, with D perhaps matching TRBD1 (5 bases). This CDR3 is 13 amino acids long. Germline CDR1 reads SEHNR; CDR2 reads FQNEAQ (reference sequence). Trimming removed 2 bases from V and 10 bases from J, with 14 bases in between. The variable domain in full, completed from reference TRBV7-9 and TRBJ1-1, reads DTGVSQNPRHKITKRGQNVTFRCDPISEHNRLYWYRQTLGQGPEFLTYFQNEAQLEKSRLLSDRFSAERPKGSFSTLEIQRTEQGDSAMYLCASSLRQGRIAFFGQGTRLTVV.

V is TRBV5-5 and J is TRBJ1-3; D remains ambiguous. This CDR3 contains 16 residues. CDR1 and CDR2 from the germline V gene are SGHKS and YYEKEE (reference sequence). V lost 0 bases, J lost 4 bases, and 14 bases lay in between. The CDR3 reads CASSLVWVGSGNTIYF. The DNA for the CDR3 is TGTGCCAGCAGCTTGGTTTGGGTCGGGTCCGGAAACACCATATATTTT.

V is TRBV6-1 and J is TRBJ1-5; D is uncertain. V was trimmed by 1 base and J by 5 bases, leaving 6 bases between them. CDR1 MNHNS and CDR2 SASEGT come from the germline V gene. The CDR3 runs to 13 residues. Here the CDR3 reads CASSEDTHQPQHF. The CDR3 region has the DNA TGTGCCAGCAGTGAAGATACTCATCAGCCCCAGCATTTT.

The J gene is TRBJ1-2, the V gene TRBV5-6; D is perhaps TRBD1 (5 bases). From germline, CDR1 is SGHDT and CDR2 YYEEEE. The CDR3 is made up of 15 amino acids. Deletions cut 4 bases from V and 2 bases from J, with 15 bases between. In nucleotides, the CDR3 is TGTGCCAGCAGCCTGGGGCCCTCGACCAACTATGGCTACACCTTC. Its protein is CASSLGPSTNYGYTF.

The chain uses TRBV19 and TRBJ2-5; 8 bases line up with TRBD2. The CDR3 is 15 amino acids. V shed 2 bases and J 2 bases; nucleotides not matched to a gene: 4. Germline CDR1 and CDR2: LNHDA and SQIVND (reference sequence). CDR3 DNA sequence: TGTGCCAGTAGTATATCCGGGACTAGACAAGAGACCCAGTACTTC. Its translation: CASSISGTRQETQYF.

In its sample, this clone was seen once. This chain links TRBV7-8 with TRBJ1-3; no clear D gene. The V and J ends lost 5 bases and 4 bases respectively, with 12 bases between them. Per the germline V gene, CDR1 is SGHVS and CDR2 is FQNEAQ. This CDR3 is built from 14 residues. The CDR3 sequence is CASSPPDHGNTIYF. The CDR3 DNA sequence: TGTGCCAGCAGCCCCCCCGATCACGGAAACACCATATATTTT.